This T cell receptor beta chain was sequenced in a study of response to subunit inactivated influenza vaccine. This clonotype was seen a handful of times. TCRdb itself ran the RT-PCR reads through MiXCR, one entry per CDR3 protein. The sample yields roughly 700,000 distinct CDR3 sequences, 15% to 18% seen once. The CDR3 covers 12 residues. Germline values: CDR1 MNHNY, CDR2 SVGAGI (reference sequence). Trimming shortened V by 7 bases and J by 14 bases, and 20 bases separated the two germline ends. The genes are TRBV6-6 and TRBJ1-2, with D possibly TRBD1 on 5 matching bases. The clonotype comes from a man over 45 who received an inactivated influenza vaccine. Sequenced material: PBMCs from blood, taken less than 13 days after vaccination. Written as DNA, the CDR3 is TGTGCCAGCACCAGGGATCCGATGGCTCGGACCTTC. It yields the protein CASTRDPMARTF.